What follows are 2 T cell receptor beta chains derived from one specimen sequenced in a study of T cell responses to AZD1222 COVID-19 vaccine. Method: immunoSEQ multiplex PCR; TCRdb's copy keeps in-frame clones and lacks some. The table has 210,000 or so clones, around 94% seen once. The sample in question was peripheral blood, obtained 28 days after the second dose of the MenACWY control vaccine. The receptors were sampled from an adult who received the MenACWY meningococcal vaccine as a control.

The rearrangement joins TRBV3-1 (or the pseudogene TRBV3-2) to TRBJ1-5, with D perhaps matching TRBD1 (5 bases). The germline CDR1 and CDR2 sequences are LGHDT and YNNKEL (reference sequence). This CDR3 region has 14 residues. Trimming cost V 2 bases and J 6 bases, with 11 bases left between them. The chain's CDR3 is CASSQSGQGQPQHF. For the CDR3, the DNA is TGTGCCAGCAGCCAATCGGGGCAGGGTCAGCCCCAGCATTTT.

This chain's CDR3 is CASSQVAGPLYEQYF. The CDR3 nucleotides read TGTGCCAGCAGCCAAGTTGCAGGACCCCTCTACGAGCAGTACTTC. The chain joins TRBV14 to TRBJ2-7; D remains ambiguous. Trimming removed 1 base from V and 3 bases from J, with 13 bases in between. The V gene's germline CDR1 is SGHDN and CDR2 FVKESK. The CDR3 runs to 15 residues.